One sample yielded the 28 T cell receptor beta chains listed below, sequenced in a study of shared clonotypes between healthy human individuals. Sequencing was performed with immunoSEQ multiplex PCR; in TCRdb, only in-frame clones are kept and a portion is missing. The sample contains under 1,100,000 clones, around 75% of which appear only once. The source material was memory CD4+ T cells sorted from blood. Described subset: CD45RA-negative fraction. These receptors all come from a man younger than 30 in good health.

Written as DNA, the CDR3 is TGTGCCAGCAGCTTAGACAGGGCGATCTCCTACGAGCAGTACTTC. Translated: CASSLDRAISYEQYF. The gene calls are TRBV5-8 and TRBJ2-7; 7 bases fit TRBD1. This CDR3 region has 15 residues. CDR1 and CDR2 (germline): SGHTS, YDEGEE. V gave up 2 bases and J gave up 0 bases; unmatched junction bases: 5.

This sequence joins TRBV4-3 and TRBJ2-3; 9 bases match TRBD2. V trimming: 2 bases; J trimming: 3 bases; junction bases outside the gene matches: 12. Per germline, CDR1 LGHNA and CDR2 YSLEER. This CDR3 region has 18 residues. Here the CDR3 DNA reads TGCGCCAGCAGCCAATTAGTCCACCCGGGACTAGCTACAGATACGCAGTATTTT. Translation: CASSQLVHPGLATDTQYF.

This sequence joins TRBV20-1 and TRBJ2-1; TRBD2 is a possible D gene (5 bases). V was trimmed by 5 bases and J by 10 bases, leaving 12 bases between them. The germline gives CDR1 DFQATT, CDR2 SNEGSKA (reference sequence). The CDR3 is made up of 11 amino acids. The CDR3 DNA follows: TGCAGTGCTTGGAGCGGAGAGGAGCAGTTCTTC. This encodes CSAWSGEEQFF.

This chain joins TRBV29-1 and TRBJ1-4; 11 bases match TRBD1. J lost 8 bases, V lost 7 bases, and 9 bases had no gene match. Germline CDR1 is SQVTM and CDR2 is ANQGSEA. CDR3 length equals 14 residues. The CDR3, as DNA: TGCAGCGCAAGTACCGGGACAGGGGGGGAAAAACTGTTTTTT. This translates into CSASTGTGGEKLFF.

This chain connects TRBV7-2 to TRBJ2-7; TRBD2 agrees at 8 bases. The V gene's germline CDR1 is SGHTA and CDR2 FQGNSA. Trimming took 6 bases from V and 3 from J; bases not matched to a gene: 16. The CDR3 length is 17 residues. This CDR3 is CASSQSRLAGSNYEQYF. The DNA for the CDR3 is TGTGCCAGCAGTCAAAGTCGGCTAGCGGGTTCTAACTACGAGCAGTACTTC.

The genes are TRBV7-9 and TRBJ2-2, with D tentatively TRBD1 (6 bases). CDR1 and CDR2 (germline): SEHNR, FQNEAQ (reference sequence). CDR3 length: 17 amino acids. The germline V and J ends were trimmed by 1 base and 5 bases, with 17 bases remaining between them. DNA for the CDR3: TGTGCCAGCAGCTTAGGTCTTGGGAAGGGGGTAACCGGGGAGCTGTTTTTT. Translating it yields CASSLGLGKGVTGELFF.

The chain combines TRBV9 with TRBJ1-1, with unresolved D. The V end lost 0 bases, the J end lost 7 bases, and 16 bases lay between the germline ends. This CDR3 contains 15 residues. Germline CDR1 reads SGDLS; CDR2 reads YYNGEE. CDR3 coding DNA: TGTGCCAGCAGCGTAGCTCTACCAGGTAGTGGTGAAGCTTTCTTT. Amino acids: CASSVALPGSGEAFF.

Note on this clone: The same CDR3 also results from other DNA sequences found in this sample. The chain recombines TRBV5-1 with TRBJ2-7; TRBD1 agrees at 8 bases. Germline V gives CDR1 SGHRS, CDR2 YFSETQ. The CDR3 length is 13 residues. V lost 4 bases and J lost 5; bases outside the gene matches: 5. CDR3 region: CASSPWTGNEQYF. In nucleotides, the CDR3 is TGCGCCAGCAGCCCCTGGACAGGGAACGAGCAGTACTTC.

This sequence joins TRBV5-6 and TRBJ2-2, with D possibly TRBD2 on 6 matching bases. Germline V gene sequence: CDR1 SGHDT, CDR2 YYEEEE. The CDR3 is 15 residues long. V dropped 4 bases and J dropped 6 bases, with 16 bases sitting between them. The CDR3 DNA is TGTGCCAGCAGCCCCTCGACTAGGAGGTCCGGGGAGCTGTTTTTT. The encoded protein is CASSPSTRRSGELFF.

The V and J genes are TRBV27 and TRBJ1-2; D not certain. Trimming removed 8 bases from V and 4 bases from J, with 14 bases in between. This CDR3 has 13 amino acids. Germline CDR1 is MNHEY and CDR2 is SMNVEV (reference sequence). The CDR3 loop reads CASRPWAVYGYTF. The CDR3, as DNA: TGTGCCAGCCGCCCCTGGGCAGTCTATGGCTACACCTTC.

This clone was picked up one time. Additional DNA sequences in this sample encode the identical CDR3. The chain has TRBV25-1 and TRBJ1-6; D is unresolved. CDR1 and CDR2 from the germline V gene are MGHDK and SYGVNS. Trimming left V 1 base short and J 10 bases short, with 5 bases between. CDR3 length equals 12 residues. CDR3 sequence: CASSELGSPLHF. The CDR3 DNA reads TGTGCCAGCAGTGAATTGGGATCACCCCTCCACTTT.

V is TRBV10-3 and J is TRBJ2-2; TRBD1 matches 10 bases. CDR1 is ENHRY, CDR2 SYGVKD, per germline. Unmatched junction bases numbered 5, after V lost 6 bases and J lost 4 bases. CDR3 size: 15 residues. The CDR3 sequence is CAISRQGAGTGELFF. DNA for the CDR3: TGTGCCATCAGCCGACAGGGGGCGGGCACCGGGGAGCTGTTTTTT.

This clone occurred many times. The rearrangement links TRBV28 to TRBJ1-5, with D possibly matching TRBD1 (6 bases). Germline V gene lookup returns CDR1 MDHEN and CDR2 SYDVKM. This CDR3 comprises 14 residues. The ends were cut back, 5 bases at V and 2 bases at J, with 10 bases in the middle. CDR3 sequence: CASSPDSRNQPQHF. The CDR3 DNA follows: TGTGCCAGCAGTCCGGACAGCCGCAATCAGCCCCAGCATTTT.

J is TRBJ2-2 and V is TRBV5-1, with TRBD1 matching over 9 bases. With V trimmed by 4 bases and J by 4 bases, 11 bases remained unmatched. The CDR3 runs to 17 residues. Germline assignment: CDR1 SGHRS and CDR2 YFSETQ. The CDR3 nucleotides are TGCGCCAGCAGCAGAGCCAAGACAGGGGGGTTCACCGGGGAGCTGTTTTTT. Encoded protein: CASSRAKTGGFTGELFF.

This clone was seen more than once but under ten times. The chain combines TRBV20-1 with TRBJ2-1; TRBD2 aligns across 7 bases. This CDR3 has 11 amino acids. With V trimmed by 6 bases and J by 9 bases, 5 bases remained unmatched. Germline values: CDR1 DFQATT, CDR2 SNEGSKA (reference sequence). CDR3 DNA: TGCAGTGCAACGAGCGGGACTGAGCAGTTCTTC. Protein sequence: CSATSGTEQFF.

This rearrangement joins TRBV4-1 to TRBJ1-2; D gene uncertain. Trimming cost V 7 bases and J 1 base, with 16 bases left between them. Germline lookup yields CDR1 MGHRA and CDR2 YSYEKL. The CDR3 covers 15 residues. In DNA, the CDR3 is TGCGCCAGCACCCCCGCTGGCTCAGGTAACTATGGCTACACCTTC. As protein: CASTPAGSGNYGYTF.

The rearrangement links TRBV7-9 to TRBJ2-3; a weak D match, TRBD2 (5 bases). The CDR3 contains 14 residues. The V gene lost 4 bases and the J gene lost 5 bases, with 13 bases spanning the gap. CDR1 SEHNR and CDR2 FQNEAQ come from the germline V gene (reference sequence). The CDR3 protein is CASSSTGFVDTQYF. The CDR3 nucleotides are TGTGCCAGCAGCTCAACGGGGTTTGTAGATACGCAGTATTTT.

This chain uses TRBV28 with TRBJ2-7, with D possibly TRBD1 on 6 matching bases. The CDR3 loop spans 14 amino acids. Per the germline V gene, CDR1 is MDHEN and CDR2 is SYDVKM. Trimming removed 6 bases from V and 2 bases from J, with 14 bases in between. Here the CDR3 DNA reads TGTGCCAGCAGACTTGACAGGTGGGCCTACGAGCAGTACTTC. Its protein product is CASRLDRWAYEQYF.

V usage is TRBV6-6 and J usage is TRBJ2-4; TRBD2 might be the D (6 bases). Germline assignment: CDR1 MNHNY and CDR2 SVGAGI (reference sequence). This CDR3 is built from 16 residues. V was pared by 0 bases and J by 9 bases, with 18 bases between. CDR3 nucleotides: TGTGCCAGCAGTTACTCAGGACAAGCTAGCGTAGTCATTCAGTACTTC. Translating it yields CASSYSGQASVVIQYF.

The rearrangement links TRBV28 to TRBJ1-6; D call uncertain. The V gene's germline CDR1 is MDHEN and CDR2 SYDVKM. V lost 2 bases, J lost 5 bases, and 10 bases lay in between. This CDR3 comprises 15 residues. Here the CDR3 DNA reads TGTGCCAGCAGTTTAGTCCGAGGGAATAATTCACCCCTCCACTTT. It translates to CASSLVRGNNSPLHF.

V usage is TRBV18 and J usage is TRBJ2-5, with D maybe TRBD2 (6 bases). Trimming stripped 3 bases from V and 4 bases from J, with 12 bases between. The CDR3 loop spans 14 amino acids. The germline CDR1 and CDR2 sequences are KGHSH and LQKENI. The DNA of the CDR3 is TGTGCCAGCTCACCGGCAATGGGAGGAGAGACCCAGTACTTC. It codes for CASSPAMGGETQYF.

The chain uses TRBV5-1 and TRBJ1-4, with unresolved D. This CDR3 region has 15 residues. CDR1 SGHRS and CDR2 YFSETQ come from the germline V gene. V was pared by 4 bases and J by 5 bases, with 15 bases between. The CDR3 loop reads CASSQTRESNEKLFF. The CDR3 coding sequence is TGCGCCAGCAGCCAGACACGGGAGAGCAATGAAAAACTGTTTTTT.

The chain employs TRBV18 and TRBJ2-2; D is uncertain. Trimming took off 4 bases at V and 7 bases at J, with 10 bases between the two ends. Germline CDR1 reads KGHSH; CDR2 reads LQKENI. This CDR3 spans 13 amino acids. The CDR3 DNA sequence: TGTGCCAGCTCACAGCTAGACGGCGGGGAGCTGTTTTTT. Translation gives CASSQLDGGELFF.

This clone was counted a single time. CDR3 region: CSAVKADTQYF. The CDR3 DNA follows: TGCAGCGCCGTAAAGGCAGATACGCAGTATTTT. The gene calls are TRBV29-1 and TRBJ2-3, with D unclear. Germline-derived CDR1 and CDR2 are SQVTM and ANQGSEA. This CDR3 contains 11 residues. Trimming pared 7 bases from V and 4 bases from J, leaving 9 bases between.

The V call is TRBV5-1, the J call TRBJ1-6; the D is unclear. V lost 4 bases, J lost 2 bases, and 16 bases lay in between. The CDR3 spans 17 residues. Germline CDR1 is SGHRS and CDR2 is YFSETQ. Here the CDR3 DNA reads TGCGCCAGCAGCAGTCGGGGAGAGAGGGCCTATAATTCACCCCTCCACTTT. This encodes CASSSRGERAYNSPLHF.

The sample holds a few counts of this clone. This rearrangement joins TRBV30 to TRBJ2-5, with a possible D match to TRBD1 (5 bases). Germline CDR1 is GTSNPN and CDR2 is SVGIG (reference sequence). The CDR3 is 12 amino acids. Between the trimmed V and J ends, which lost 0 bases and 5 bases, there was a span of 7 bases. CDR3 sequence reads: CAWSVQAETQYF. The CDR3 bases are TGTGCCTGGAGTGTACAGGCCGAGACCCAGTACTTC.

This clone came up once. The V and J genes are TRBV29-1 and TRBJ1-1; 7 positions match TRBD1. Germline V gene sequence: CDR1 SQVTM, CDR2 ANQGSEA. The V and J ends lost 4 bases and 0 bases, in that order; junction bases with no gene match: 5. There are 14 residues in the CDR3. The DNA of the CDR3 is TGCAGCGTTGCTAAGACAGGGATGAACACTGAAGCTTTCTTT. Translation: CSVAKTGMNTEAFF.

With respect to this clone: A far larger clone lies a single base away; this is likely a read error. The V gene is TRBV15, the J gene TRBJ2-5, with D hard to call. V lost 2 bases and J lost 2, with 3 bases in between. Germline CDR1 LNHNV, CDR2 YYDKDF (reference sequence). The CDR3 is 12 residues long. The chain's CDR3 is CATSRNQETQYF. CDR3 coding DNA: TGTGCCACCAGCAGAAATCAAGAGACCCAGTACTTC.